The 31 T cell receptor beta chains reported below all come from one sample, sequenced in a study of shared clonotypes between healthy human individuals. This table comes from immunoSEQ multiplex PCR, and its TCRdb copy is limited to in-frame clones, with some not included. The sample has millions of clones, 85% to 95% seen once. What was sequenced was naive CD4+ T cells sorted from blood. Subset of the sample: CD45RA+ positively selected. The receptors here all came from a man between 18 and 35 years old in good health.

The J gene is TRBJ1-5, the V gene TRBV18; no clear D gene. This CDR3 contains 17 residues. Germline values: CDR1 KGHSH, CDR2 LQKENI. The ends were cut back, 3 bases at V and 4 bases at J, with 19 bases in the middle. CDR3 DNA sequence: TGTGCCAGCTCACCCACGAGCTTCGGAATCAGTAATCAGCCCCAGCATTTT. Amino acids: CASSPTSFGISNQPQHF.

V usage is TRBV27 and J usage is TRBJ1-5; TRBD1 might be the D (5 bases). Trimming took 3 bases from V and 7 from J, leaving 10 bases between them. The CDR3 extends over 13 amino acids. Germline V lookup: CDR1 MNHEY, CDR2 SMNVEV (reference sequence). The CDR3 protein is CASSLGPTQPQHF. CDR3 bases: TGTGCCAGCAGTTTGGGACCCACGCAGCCCCAGCATTTT.

Worth noting for this clone: The sample holds other DNA sequences that translate to the same CDR3. The J gene is TRBJ1-1, the V gene TRBV7-9; 8 nucleotides match TRBD1. This CDR3 comprises 14 residues. The germline gives CDR1 SEHNR, CDR2 FQNEAQ (reference sequence). J gave up 2 bases and V 4 bases, and 3 bases lay outside the gene matches. This chain's CDR3 is CASSSGQGNTEAFF. The CDR3 DNA sequence: TGTGCCAGCAGCTCTGGACAGGGAAACACTGAAGCTTTCTTT.

About this clone itself: The same CDR3 is also encoded by other DNA sequences in this sample. The CDR3 region is CASSLRDSNQPQHF. The DNA for the CDR3 is TGTGCCAGCAGTTTACGAGACAGCAATCAGCCCCAGCATTTT. The chain is built from TRBV28 and TRBJ1-5; D unresolved. Germline V CDR1 and CDR2: MDHEN, SYDVKM. Deletions cut 2 bases from V and 1 base from J, with 6 bases between. This CDR3 is 14 amino acids long.

This rearrangement joins TRBV5-1 to TRBJ1-6; D may be TRBD1 (5 bases). Trimming took off 2 bases at V and 5 bases at J, with 17 bases between the two ends. The CDR3 is made up of 17 amino acids. The V gene's germline CDR1 is SGHRS and CDR2 YFSETQ. CDR3 protein: CASSLGPQGTNNSPLHF. The CDR3 DNA reads TGCGCCAGCAGCTTAGGTCCGCAGGGTACGAATAATTCACCCCTCCACTTT.

The chain carries TRBV15 and TRBJ2-2; no clear D gene. V lost 5 bases, J lost 6 bases, and 10 bases lay in between. This CDR3 region has 13 residues. Germline CDR1 and CDR2: LNHNV and YYDKDF (reference sequence). This CDR3 is CATSDNRAGELFF. The DNA of the CDR3 is TGTGCCACCAGCGATAACCGGGCCGGGGAGCTGTTTTTT. Based on the CDR3 plus reference TRBV15 and TRBJ2-2, the full variable domain is DAMVIQNPRYQVTQFGKPVTLSCSQTLNHNVMYWYQQKSSQAPKLLFHYYDKDFNNEADTPDNFQSRRPNTSFCFLDIRSPGLGDTAMYLCATSDNRAGELFFGEGSRLTVL.

The V call is TRBV18, the J call TRBJ2-7; 9 bases are a match to TRBD1. In germline, CDR1 is KGHSH, CDR2 LQKENI. The junction had 3 bases not matched to a gene; V was cut back by 2 bases and J by 4 bases. This CDR3 spans 14 amino acids. CDR3 nucleotide sequence: TGTGCCAGCTCACCAGGGACAGGGATGTACGAGCAGTACTTC. Translated, it gives CASSPGTGMYEQYF.

V gene TRBV27 combines with J gene TRBJ2-5; 10 bases are a match to TRBD2. J was trimmed by 5 bases and V by 5 bases; bases with no gene match: 8. CDR3 size: 15 residues. Per the germline V gene, CDR1 is MNHEY and CDR2 is SMNVEV (reference sequence). CDR3 coding DNA: TGTGCCAGCAGTAAGGGACTAGCGATGGGGGAGACCCAGTACTTC. It specifies CASSKGLAMGETQYF.

A remark on this clone: The identical CDR3 is also encoded by other nucleotide sequences in the sample. This rearrangement joins TRBV5-1 to TRBJ2-7, with 11 nucleotides matching TRBD1. Germline V lookup: CDR1 SGHRS, CDR2 YFSETQ. The CDR3 has 14 residues. The V and J ends lost 4 bases and 4 bases, in that order; junction bases with no gene match: 4. As DNA, the CDR3 is TGCGCCAGCAGCCCCGGACAGGGGGCGTACGAGCAGTACTTC. It translates to CASSPGQGAYEQYF.

The chain uses TRBV5-4 and TRBJ2-3; D may be TRBD1 (6 bases). Germline V CDR1 and CDR2: SGHNT, YYREEE (reference sequence). The CDR3 spans 15 residues. Between the trimmed V and J ends, which lost 0 bases and 0 bases, there was a span of 8 bases. The CDR3 nucleotides are TGTGCCAGCAGCTTGGGGACAGAGAGCACAGATACGCAGTATTTT. It translates to CASSLGTESTDTQYF.

This clone was counted once. The sample has other DNA sequences that encode this CDR3 too. The CDR3 is CASSLGQYEQYF. The CDR3 DNA reads as TGTGCCAGCAGCTTAGGACAATACGAGCAGTACTTC. J is TRBJ2-7 and V is TRBV7-9; no reliable D call. The V end lost 1 base, the J end lost 4 bases, and 5 bases lay between the germline ends. CDR1 SEHNR and CDR2 FQNEAQ come from the germline V gene (reference sequence). The CDR3 has 12 residues.

J is TRBJ2-7 and V is TRBV29-1, with D possibly TRBD1 on 6 matching bases. V lost 2 bases and J lost 2, with 13 bases in between. Germline V gene data show CDR1 as SQVTM and CDR2 as ANQGSEA. The CDR3 is made up of 14 amino acids. CDR3 nucleotide sequence: TGCAGCGTTGAAAGGGTGACAGGACCCTACGAGCAGTACTTC. The encoded protein is CSVERVTGPYEQYF.

This clone has just a few counts. V and J are TRBV6-6 and TRBJ2-5; a weak D match, TRBD1 (6 bases). The J call is uncertain, as TRBJ2-7 better fits the DNA end. This CDR3 is built from 12 residues. In germline, CDR1 is MNHNY, CDR2 SVGAGI (reference sequence). CDR3 nucleotides: TGTGCCAGCAGTCCTGACAGGTACGAGCAGTACTTC. Its protein product is CASSPDRYEQYF.

The V and J genes are TRBV6-1 and TRBJ2-4, with 10 bases matching TRBD2. V lost 3 bases and J lost 0; bases outside the gene matches: 11. Germline-derived CDR1 and CDR2 are MNHNS and SASEGT. The CDR3 sequence is 19 residues long. The CDR3 reads CASSDLRTSGAKAKNIQYF. The CDR3 coding sequence is TGTGCCAGCAGTGACTTGAGGACTAGCGGAGCGAAAGCCAAAAACATTCAGTACTTC.

The chain uses TRBV25-1 and TRBJ2-7; tentative D call: TRBD1 (6 bases). In germline, CDR1 is MGHDK, CDR2 SYGVNS. This CDR3 contains 14 residues. Trimming cost V 5 bases and J 3 bases, with 14 bases left between them. The CDR3 DNA reads as TGTGCCAGCAGTACTTCAGGGACACTCTACGAGCAGTACTTC. Its translation is CASSTSGTLYEQYF.

CDR3 sequence: CASRRTSGTDTQYF. The CDR3 region has the DNA TGTGCCAGCCGAAGGACTAGCGGGACAGATACGCAGTATTTT. This chain connects TRBV6-5 to TRBJ2-3; TRBD2 aligns across 11 bases. The CDR3 loop spans 14 amino acids. Germline lookup yields CDR1 MNHEY and CDR2 SVGAGI. Trimming at V came to 8 bases and at J to 3 bases, leaving 4 bases not matched to a gene.

This chain joins TRBV13 and TRBJ2-1, with D possibly being TRBD1 or TRBD2 (5 bases each). CDR1 and CDR2 from the germline V gene are PRHDT and FYEKMQ (reference sequence). Trimming left V 2 bases short and J 5 bases short, with 13 bases between. The CDR3 extends over 15 amino acids. CDR3 residues: CASSLMWGSDNEQFF. CDR3 bases: TGTGCCAGCAGCTTAATGTGGGGGTCGGACAATGAGCAGTTCTTC.

The chain couples TRBV5-1 to TRBJ2-3; 11 bases line up with TRBD2. In germline, CDR1 is SGHRS, CDR2 YFSETQ. The length of the CDR3 is 18 residues. V shed 2 bases, J shed 6 bases, and the junction held 14 bases outside the gene matches. CDR3: CASSLGPNSGRAADTQYF. The DNA for the CDR3 is TGCGCCAGCAGCTTAGGTCCCAATAGCGGGAGGGCCGCGGATACGCAGTATTTT.

The rearrangement joins TRBV7-8 to TRBJ1-1; 9 bases fit TRBD1. Germline V gene data show CDR1 as SGHVS and CDR2 as FQNEAQ. The CDR3 length is 16 residues. V dropped 3 bases and J dropped 1; count of bases not matched to a gene: 6. CDR3 protein: CASSFTGGGGNTEAFF. Here the CDR3 DNA reads TGTGCCAGCAGCTTCACAGGGGGCGGAGGGAACACTGAAGCTTTCTTT.

As DNA, the CDR3 is TGCAGCGTTGCCCCTAGCGGGAGGTCCTACGAGCAGTACTTC. It translates to CSVAPSGRSYEQYF. The chain employs TRBV29-1 and TRBJ2-7, with 11 bases identical to TRBD2. CDR3 length: 14 residues. Unmatched junction bases numbered 3, after V lost 4 bases and J lost 1 base. Germline values: CDR1 SQVTM, CDR2 ANQGSEA.

The chain recombines TRBV5-6 with TRBJ2-3; 7 bases are shared with TRBD2. V dropped 4 bases and J dropped 0; count of bases not matched to a gene: 8. Germline-derived CDR1 and CDR2 are SGHDT and YYEEEE. The CDR3 runs 16 residues. The CDR3 protein is CASSPDGGSSTDTQYF. The CDR3 coding sequence is TGTGCCAGCAGCCCAGACGGCGGGAGTAGCACAGATACGCAGTATTTT. The variable domain in full, with the rest retrieved from reference TRBV5-6 and TRBJ2-3, is DAGVTQSPTHLIKTRGQQVTLRCSPKSGHDTVSWYQQALGQGPQFIFQYYEEEERQRGNFPDRFSGHQFPNYSSELNVNALLLGDSALYLCASSPDGGSSTDTQYFGPGTRLTVL.

The gene calls are TRBV27 and TRBJ2-2; D gene uncertain. Trimming left V 0 bases short and J 4 bases short, with 6 bases between. CDR3 length: 14 residues. CDR1 MNHEY and CDR2 SMNVEV come from the germline V gene (reference sequence). CDR3 DNA sequence: TGTGCCAGCAGTTTATCGTTGGGCACCGGGGAGCTGTTTTTT. Its translation is CASSLSLGTGELFF.

Concerning this clone: At one of its ends the junction is not consistent with the germline gene, which may arise from a read error. The chain uses TRBV7-6 and TRBJ2-7; 7 bases are a match to TRBD1. This CDR3 has 13 residues. Germline loops: CDR1 SGHVS, CDR2 FNYEAQ. The DNA for the CDR3 is TGTGCCAGCAGCCCTACGGGACAGACAAATCAGGACTTC. It codes for CASSPTGQTNQDF.

CDR3 sequence: CASSYSTSGYYEQYF. In DNA form, the CDR3 reads TGTGCCAGCAGTTACTCGACTAGCGGATACTACGAGCAGTACTTC. The chain combines TRBV6-5 with TRBJ2-7; TRBD2 agrees at 9 bases. There are 15 residues in the CDR3. CDR1 and CDR2 from the germline V gene are MNHEY and SVGAGI. V shed 0 bases and J 3 bases; nucleotides not matched to a gene: 3.

The chain has TRBV10-2 and TRBJ1-2, with TRBD1 matching over 7 bases. Trimming at V came to 9 bases and at J to 2 bases, leaving 12 bases not matched to a gene. CDR3 size: 15 residues. Germline loops: CDR1 WSHSY, CDR2 SAAADI. In DNA, the CDR3 is TGCGCCAGTTCAAACCCGGACAGGTCGAACTATGGCTACACCTTC. Translating it yields CASSNPDRSNYGYTF.

The chain combines TRBV9 with TRBJ2-5; D is unclear. The CDR3 runs to 14 residues. V lost 3 bases to trimming and J lost 5 bases, with 14 bases between them. CDR1 and CDR2 from the germline V gene are SGDLS and YYNGEE. CDR3 bases: TGTGCCAGCAGCGCCAGTTCATGGGTGGAGACCCAGTACTTC. This encodes CASSASSWVETQYF.

The genes are TRBV28 and TRBJ1-1, with 9 positions matching TRBD1. This CDR3 region has 14 residues. Germline CDR1 reads MDHEN; CDR2 reads SYDVKM. V shed 6 bases and J 11 bases; nucleotides not matched to a gene: 13. In DNA form, the CDR3 reads TGTGCCAGCAGGCCGGGACAGGGAACTGGTACGGCTTTCTTT. Protein sequence: CASRPGQGTGTAFF.

V is TRBV28 and J is TRBJ2-5, with TRBD1 matching over 7 bases. The V and J ends lost 5 bases and 5 bases, in that order; junction bases with no gene match: 8. CDR1 is MDHEN and CDR2 is SYDVKM in the germline V gene. The CDR3 extends over 14 amino acids. CDR3 DNA sequence: TGTGCCAGCAGTGGATACAGGGGAACGGAGACCCAGTACTTC. Translating gives CASSGYRGTETQYF. Based on the CDR3 plus reference TRBV28 and TRBJ2-5, the full variable domain is DVKVTQSSRYLVKRTGEKVFLECVQDMDHENMFWYRQDPGLGLRLIYFSYDVKMKEKGDIPEGYSVSREKKERFSLILESASTNQTSMYLCASSGYRGTETQYFGPGTRLLVL.

This chain connects TRBV7-9 to TRBJ1-5; 12 positions agree with TRBD1. The CDR3 covers 17 residues. Per germline, CDR1 SEHNR and CDR2 FQNEAQ (reference sequence). The junction had 4 bases not matched to a gene; V was cut back by 4 bases and J by 0 bases. The CDR3: CASSSGQGADSNQPQHF. The CDR3 nucleotides read TGTGCCAGCAGCTCGGGACAGGGGGCGGATAGCAATCAGCCCCAGCATTTT.

The rearrangement links TRBV5-1 to TRBJ2-1; 8 bases map to TRBD2. Germline CDR1 SGHRS, CDR2 YFSETQ. This CDR3 is 15 amino acids long. J gave up 2 bases and V 4 bases, and 5 bases lay outside the gene matches. The CDR3 reads CASSPTSATYNEQFF. In DNA, the CDR3 is TGCGCCAGCAGCCCGACTAGCGCCACCTACAATGAGCAGTTCTTC.

A remark on this clone: At the DNA level, this CDR3 is encoded by other sequences in the same sample as well. This sequence joins TRBV5-1 and TRBJ1-3, with D hard to call. There are 14 residues in the CDR3. CDR1 is SGHRS, CDR2 YFSETQ, per germline. The V and J ends lost 1 base and 0 bases respectively, with 5 bases between them. CDR3: CASSLPSSGNTIYF. DNA for the CDR3: TGCGCCAGCAGCTTGCCAAGCTCTGGAAACACCATATATTTT.